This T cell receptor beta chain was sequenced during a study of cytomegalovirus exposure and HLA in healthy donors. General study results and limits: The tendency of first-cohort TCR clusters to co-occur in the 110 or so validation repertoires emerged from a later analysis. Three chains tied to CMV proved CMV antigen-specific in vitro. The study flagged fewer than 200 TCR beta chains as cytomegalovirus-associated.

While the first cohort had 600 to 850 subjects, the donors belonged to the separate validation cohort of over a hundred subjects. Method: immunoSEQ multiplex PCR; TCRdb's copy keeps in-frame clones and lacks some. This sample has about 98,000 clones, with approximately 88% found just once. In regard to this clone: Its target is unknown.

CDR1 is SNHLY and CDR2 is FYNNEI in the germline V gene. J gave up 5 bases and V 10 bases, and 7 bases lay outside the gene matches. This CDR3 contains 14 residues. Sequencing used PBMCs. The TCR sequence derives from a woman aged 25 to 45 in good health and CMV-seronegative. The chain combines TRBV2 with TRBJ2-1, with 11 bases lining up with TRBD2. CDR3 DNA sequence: TGTGCCATCTCCGGGACTAGCGGTAACAATGAGCAGTTCTTC. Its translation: CAISGTSGNNEQFF.